One and the same sample provided the 21 T cell receptor beta chains below, sequenced in a study of cytomegalovirus exposure and HLA in healthy donors. PCR amplification relied on 60 Vbeta primers (plus 13 Jbeta primers). Generated by immunoSEQ multiplex PCR, the TCRdb table keeps only in-frame clones and is missing some. This table has 150,000 to 180,000 clones, around 83% appearing once. Sequenced material: PBMCs. The receptors come from a woman in her late teens or twenties in good health and CMV-seronegative.

The chain uses TRBV7-3 and TRBJ2-1; TRBD2 is a possible D gene (5 bases). The CDR3 sequence is 14 residues long. Trimming cost V 5 bases and J 8 bases, with 16 bases left between them. Germline V gene data show CDR1 as SGHTA and CDR2 as FQGTGA. CDR3 loop: CASSRGGAPDEQFF. For the CDR3, the DNA is TGTGCCAGCAGCCGAGGAGGTGCCCCGGATGAGCAGTTCTTC. The full variable domain, its missing parts supplied by reference TRBV7-3 and TRBJ2-1, is GAGVSQTPSNKVTEKGKYVELRCDPISGHTALYWYRQSLGQGPEFLIYFQGTGAADDSGLPNDRFFAVRPEGSVSTLKIQRTERGDSAVYLCASSRGGAPDEQFFGPGTRLTVL.

The table lists this clone with a few counts. V and J are TRBV6-1 and TRBJ2-7; perhaps TRBD1 as D (5 bases). Germline lookup yields CDR1 MNHNS and CDR2 SASEGT. The CDR3 covers 12 residues. Trimming took off 6 bases at V and 6 bases at J, with 12 bases between the two ends. CDR3 DNA: TGTGCCAGCAGGGGCAGGGCTTCCGAGCAGTACTTC. Translating it yields CASRGRASEQYF.

The chain employs TRBV6-5 and TRBJ1-5; the match to TRBD1 covers 9 bases. Germline trimming cut 6 bases from V and 8 bases from J; bases unmatched to any gene: 11. The V gene's germline CDR1 is MNHEY and CDR2 SVGAGI. The CDR3 covers 15 residues. CDR3 DNA: TGTGCCAGCAGCCGGACAGGGGAATGGGGAGAGCCCCAGCATTTT. It is translated as CASSRTGEWGEPQHF.

Here the CDR3 DNA reads TGTGCCAGCAGTGAAATGGGAAGAGGGTTGGCTCAGCCCCAGCATTTT. As protein: CASSEMGRGLAQPQHF. The rearrangement joins TRBV6-1 to TRBJ1-5, with D unclear. The CDR3 sequence is 16 residues long. The germline V and J ends were trimmed by 2 bases and 6 bases, with 17 bases remaining between them. Germline CDR1 reads MNHNS; CDR2 reads SASEGT.

This CDR3 is CASSSGGYEQYF. CDR3 nucleotide sequence: TGCGCCAGCAGCAGCGGGGGGTACGAGCAGTACTTC. The chain combines TRBV10-1 with TRBJ2-7; TRBD2 aligns across 9 bases. The trim removed 6 bases at V and 4 bases at J, leaving 1 base unmatched. Germline V lookup: CDR1 WNHNN, CDR2 SYGVQD (reference sequence). This CDR3 spans 12 amino acids.

This clone has more than one count but fewer than ten. The V call is TRBV29-1, the J call TRBJ2-1; TRBD2 matches at 11 bases. CDR1 is SQVTM, CDR2 ANQGSEA, per germline. The CDR3 consists of 14 residues. Trimming took 7 bases from V and 8 from J; bases not matched to a gene: 10. CDR3 bases: TGCAGCGGCCGGACTAGCGGGTTGTGGGATGAGCAGTTCTTC. Residues: CSGRTSGLWDEQFF.

The CDR3 is CASSPPPQRGTGELFF. In DNA, the CDR3 is TGTGCCAGCAGCCCTCCCCCCCAGCGGGGCACCGGGGAGCTGTTTTTT. The chain links TRBV28 to TRBJ2-2; 7 bases fit TRBD2. CDR1 is MDHEN and CDR2 is SYDVKM in the germline V gene. V lost 6 bases to trimming and J lost 4 bases; unmatched junction nucleotides: 11. There are 16 residues in the CDR3.

This clone was observed once. The chain has TRBV6-1 and TRBJ1-4; 9 bases are a match to TRBD1. CDR1 is MNHNS and CDR2 is SASEGT in the germline V gene. This CDR3 spans 15 amino acids. Germline trimming cut 0 bases from V and 5 bases from J; bases unmatched to any gene: 1. CDR3 nucleotides: TGTGCCAGCAGTGAAGCTGGGACAGGGAATGAAAAACTGTTTTTT. As protein: CASSEAGTGNEKLFF.

This clone was seen only once. This rearrangement joins TRBV27 to TRBJ2-1, with TRBD2 matching over 12 bases. Germline CDR1 is MNHEY and CDR2 is SMNVEV (reference sequence). The junction had 6 bases not matched to a gene; V was cut back by 5 bases and J by 1 base. The CDR3 contains 17 residues. The CDR3 sequence is CASSTTGLAGSYNEQFF. CDR3 in DNA: TGTGCCAGCAGTACGACGGGACTAGCGGGTTCCTACAATGAGCAGTTCTTC.

This chain links TRBV28 with TRBJ2-1; no firm D call. The CDR3 contains 11 residues. Germline V CDR1 and CDR2: MDHEN, SYDVKM. Trimming cost V 4 bases and J 10 bases, with 8 bases left between them. The CDR3 DNA sequence: TGTGCCAGCAGTTCTTATCCCGAGCAGTTCTTC. This sequence encodes CASSSYPEQFF. The full variable domain, rest sourced from reference TRBV28 and TRBJ2-1, is DVKVTQSSRYLVKRTGEKVFLECVQDMDHENMFWYRQDPGLGLRLIYFSYDVKMKEKGDIPEGYSVSREKKERFSLILESASTNQTSMYLCASSSYPEQFFGPGTRLTVL.

The chain joins TRBV27 to TRBJ2-3, with 7 bases identical to TRBD1. This CDR3 region has 14 residues. Per the germline V gene, CDR1 is MNHEY and CDR2 is SMNVEV (reference sequence). V dropped 5 bases and J dropped 6; count of bases not matched to a gene: 8. The CDR3: CASSRAGGFDTQYF. The DNA for the CDR3 is TGTGCCAGCAGTCGGGCAGGGGGTTTTGATACGCAGTATTTT.

The rearrangement uses TRBV4-3 and TRBJ1-4; possible D gene TRBD1, 5 bases. V was trimmed by 0 bases and J by 5 bases, leaving 10 bases between them. Germline CDR1 LGHNA, CDR2 YSLEER. The CDR3 spans 15 residues. The CDR3 here is CASSQDWTRNEKLFF. The CDR3, as DNA: TGCGCCAGCAGCCAAGATTGGACAAGAAATGAAAAACTGTTTTTT.

This chain uses TRBV5-1 with TRBJ1-2; D perhaps matches TRBD1 (6 bases). Germline values: CDR1 SGHRS, CDR2 YFSETQ. The CDR3 is 14 amino acids. Trimming removed 3 bases from V and 7 bases from J, with 16 bases in between. The CDR3 loop is CASSSLGAKVGYTF. The DNA of the CDR3 is TGCGCCAGCAGCTCGTTGGGGGCTAAGGTTGGCTACACCTTC.

The chain recombines TRBV7-6 with TRBJ1-4; 9 bases map to TRBD1. Germline V gene lookup returns CDR1 SGHVS and CDR2 FNYEAQ. The V gene end was trimmed by 5 bases and the J gene end by 0 bases; junction bases not matched to a gene: 7. The CDR3 has 17 residues. This CDR3 is CASSRIGTGPTNEKLFF. In DNA, the CDR3 is TGTGCCAGCAGCCGCATCGGGACAGGGCCAACTAATGAAAAACTGTTTTTT. Variable domain in full (rest from reference TRBV7-6 and TRBJ1-4): GAGVSQSPRYKVTKRGQDVALRCDPISGHVSLYWYRQALGQGPEFLTYFNYEAQQDKSGLPNDRFSAERPEGSISTLTIQRTEQRDSAMYRCASSRIGTGPTNEKLFFGSGTQLSVL.

J is TRBJ2-7 and V is TRBV5-1; TRBD1 aligns across 9 bases. The germline CDR1 and CDR2 sequences are SGHRS and YFSETQ. After removal of 0 bases from V and 5 bases from J, the junction contained 3 bases not matched to a gene. The CDR3 runs to 14 residues. CDR3 DNA sequence: TGCGCCAGCAGCTTGGGACAGGGGGGGCACGAGCAGTACTTC. This sequence encodes CASSLGQGGHEQYF.

V is TRBV10-1 and J is TRBJ2-1; perhaps TRBD2 as D (6 bases). CDR1 is WNHNN, CDR2 SYGVQD, per germline (reference sequence). The CDR3 totals 15 residues. The germline V and J ends were trimmed by 0 bases and 0 bases, with 6 bases remaining between them. CDR3 in amino acids: CASSESGGSYNEQFF. The CDR3 DNA reads as TGCGCCAGCAGTGAGTCGGGGGGCTCCTACAATGAGCAGTTCTTC.

This chain links TRBV4-2 with TRBJ2-5; D perhaps matches TRBD2 (6 bases). V was clipped by 6 bases and J by 2 bases, with 16 bases between them. This CDR3 comprises 15 residues. In germline, CDR1 is LGHNA, CDR2 YNFKEQ. The CDR3 DNA reads TGTGCCAGCAGTCCTCTTACGGGGGTGCAAGAGACCCAGTACTTC. This gives the protein CASSPLTGVQETQYF.

This clone was detected only a few times. The rearrangement joins TRBV19 to TRBJ2-3, with D uncertain. The V and J ends lost 7 bases and 2 bases respectively, with 10 bases between them. The CDR3 has 13 amino acids. Germline lookup yields CDR1 LNHDA and CDR2 SQIVND (reference sequence). DNA for the CDR3: TGTGCCAGTACGGTGCCCTTCACAGATACGCAGTATTTT. Translation: CASTVPFTDTQYF.

V is TRBV18 and J is TRBJ1-5; D ambiguous. Trimming left V 1 base short and J 0 bases short, with 10 bases between. From germline, CDR1 is KGHSH and CDR2 LQKENI. The CDR3 loop spans 16 amino acids. The CDR3 here is CASSPQPPYSNQPQHF. CDR3 coding DNA: TGTGCCAGCTCACCACAGCCCCCCTATAGCAATCAGCCCCAGCATTTT.

This clone was recorded a few times. The chain combines TRBV18 with TRBJ2-2; possibly TRBD1 for D (6 bases). The CDR3 runs to 13 residues. Trimming shortened V by 1 base and J by 6 bases, and 6 bases separated the two germline ends. Per the germline V gene, CDR1 is KGHSH and CDR2 is LQKENI. The CDR3 is CASSPQGAGELFF. CDR3 bases: TGTGCCAGCTCACCACAGGGGGCCGGGGAGCTGTTTTTT.

The rearrangement joins TRBV14 to TRBJ1-4; 7 positions agree with TRBD1. The trim removed 4 bases at V and 8 bases at J, leaving 19 bases unmatched. Germline V gives CDR1 SGHDN, CDR2 FVKESK. The CDR3 is 18 amino acids. CDR3 protein: CASSLIGTAGPGGEKLFF. CDR3 DNA: TGTGCCAGCAGCCTCATAGGGACAGCTGGCCCGGGTGGCGAAAAACTGTTTTTT.